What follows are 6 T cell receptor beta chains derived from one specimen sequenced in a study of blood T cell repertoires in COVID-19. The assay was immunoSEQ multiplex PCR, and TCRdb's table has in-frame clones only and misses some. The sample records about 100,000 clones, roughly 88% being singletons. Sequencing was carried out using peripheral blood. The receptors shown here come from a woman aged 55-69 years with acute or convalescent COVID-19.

CDR3 protein: CASSTLRTSGSGFDEQFF. The CDR3 nucleotides read TGTGCCAGTAGTACCCTCCGGACTAGCGGGAGTGGTTTTGATGAGCAGTTCTTC. The J gene is TRBJ2-1, the V gene TRBV19, with 13 bases matching TRBD2. Trimming took 4 bases from V and 8 from J; bases not matched to a gene: 14. Germline values: CDR1 LNHDA, CDR2 SQIVND (reference sequence). This CDR3 contains 18 residues.

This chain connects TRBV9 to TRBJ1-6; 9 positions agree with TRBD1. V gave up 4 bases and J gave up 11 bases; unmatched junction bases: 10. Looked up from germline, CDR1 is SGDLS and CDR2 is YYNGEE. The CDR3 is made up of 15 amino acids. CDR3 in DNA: TGTGCCAGCAGCCCCCAACCGACAGGGGGAACACCCCTCCACTTT. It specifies CASSPQPTGGTPLHF.

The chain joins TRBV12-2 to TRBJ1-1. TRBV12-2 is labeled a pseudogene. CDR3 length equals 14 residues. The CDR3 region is CASRLKPPNTEAFF. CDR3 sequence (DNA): TGTGCAAGTCGCTTGAAGCCCCCGAACACTGAAGCTTTCTTT.

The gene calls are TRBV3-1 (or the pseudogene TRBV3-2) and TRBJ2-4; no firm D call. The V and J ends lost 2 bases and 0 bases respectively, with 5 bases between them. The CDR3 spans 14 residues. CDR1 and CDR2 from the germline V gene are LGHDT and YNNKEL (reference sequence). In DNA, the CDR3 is TGTGCCAGCAGCCAAAGCCTAGCCAAAAACATTCAGTACTTC. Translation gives CASSQSLAKNIQYF.

The CDR3 DNA is TGTGCCAGCAGCGGAATTAGCGGGAGAACCGGGGAGCTGTTTTTT. Its translation: CASSGISGRTGELFF. The chain is built from TRBV9 and TRBJ2-2; 9 nucleotides match TRBD2. Losses at the gene ends were 3 bases for V and 5 bases for J; bases not matched to a gene: 5. In germline, CDR1 is SGDLS, CDR2 YYNGEE. The CDR3 is made up of 15 amino acids.

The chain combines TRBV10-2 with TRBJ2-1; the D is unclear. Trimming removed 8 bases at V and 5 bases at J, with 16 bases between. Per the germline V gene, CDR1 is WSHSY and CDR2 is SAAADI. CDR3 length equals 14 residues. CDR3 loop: CASFSAYGDNEQFF. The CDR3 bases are TGCGCCAGCTTTAGTGCCTACGGAGACAATGAGCAGTTCTTC.